This T cell receptor beta chain was sequenced in a study of cytotoxic CD8 clonotypes in ibrutinib-treated CLL. The overall study: Approximately ten relapsed/refractory, 15 treatment-naive; roughly 17 IGHV unmutated. Partial responders around 25, complete 2; approximately 12 progressed and some 15 stayed in remission by median about 5.5 years. Overall study results and limits: Higher circulating CD8+ T-cell counts strongly accompanied higher baseline clonality, above age-matched healthy donors.

Concerning this clone itself: What it binds is not known.

Generated by immunoSEQ multiplex PCR, the TCRdb table keeps only in-frame clones and is missing some. The sample contains about 140,000 clones, around 82% of which appear only once. Germline V gives CDR1 KGHSH, CDR2 LQKENI. V was clipped by 8 bases and J by 5 bases; unmatched bases: 8. The CDR3 runs 14 residues. The chain links TRBV18 to TRBJ1-1; TRBD1 matches 10 bases. The material was PBMCs, obtained after 36 months of ibrutinib treatment. The sequence came from a human donor with chronic lymphocytic leukemia. The CDR3 DNA reads as TGTGCCAGCGCCAGGGGACAGGGGAGGACTGAAGCTTTCTTT. Protein sequence: CASARGQGRTEAFF.